This TCR beta chain is from a study of long-term antiretroviral therapy in people with HIV. Sequencing relied on immunoSEQ assay v3.0, run at survey level. Assay used: immunoSEQ multiplex PCR; TCRdb lists only in-frame clones, some missing. The table shows more than 10,000 clones, with approximately 77% occurring only once. A single count supports this clone. With 1 base removed from V and 7 bases from J, the gap between germline ends came to 14 bases. Germline CDR1 is MNHNS and CDR2 is SASEGT. This CDR3 has 15 amino acids. The clonotype originates from a woman aged 40 to 55 with HIV. The V gene is TRBV6-1, the J gene TRBJ2-4, with D unresolved. This specimen consisted of unsorted PBMCs, obtained 0.5 years before starting antiretroviral therapy. The CDR3 region has the DNA TGTGCCAGCAGTGAAGGGTCATTTGGGATTAACATTCAGTACTTC. Protein product: CASSEGSFGINIQYF.